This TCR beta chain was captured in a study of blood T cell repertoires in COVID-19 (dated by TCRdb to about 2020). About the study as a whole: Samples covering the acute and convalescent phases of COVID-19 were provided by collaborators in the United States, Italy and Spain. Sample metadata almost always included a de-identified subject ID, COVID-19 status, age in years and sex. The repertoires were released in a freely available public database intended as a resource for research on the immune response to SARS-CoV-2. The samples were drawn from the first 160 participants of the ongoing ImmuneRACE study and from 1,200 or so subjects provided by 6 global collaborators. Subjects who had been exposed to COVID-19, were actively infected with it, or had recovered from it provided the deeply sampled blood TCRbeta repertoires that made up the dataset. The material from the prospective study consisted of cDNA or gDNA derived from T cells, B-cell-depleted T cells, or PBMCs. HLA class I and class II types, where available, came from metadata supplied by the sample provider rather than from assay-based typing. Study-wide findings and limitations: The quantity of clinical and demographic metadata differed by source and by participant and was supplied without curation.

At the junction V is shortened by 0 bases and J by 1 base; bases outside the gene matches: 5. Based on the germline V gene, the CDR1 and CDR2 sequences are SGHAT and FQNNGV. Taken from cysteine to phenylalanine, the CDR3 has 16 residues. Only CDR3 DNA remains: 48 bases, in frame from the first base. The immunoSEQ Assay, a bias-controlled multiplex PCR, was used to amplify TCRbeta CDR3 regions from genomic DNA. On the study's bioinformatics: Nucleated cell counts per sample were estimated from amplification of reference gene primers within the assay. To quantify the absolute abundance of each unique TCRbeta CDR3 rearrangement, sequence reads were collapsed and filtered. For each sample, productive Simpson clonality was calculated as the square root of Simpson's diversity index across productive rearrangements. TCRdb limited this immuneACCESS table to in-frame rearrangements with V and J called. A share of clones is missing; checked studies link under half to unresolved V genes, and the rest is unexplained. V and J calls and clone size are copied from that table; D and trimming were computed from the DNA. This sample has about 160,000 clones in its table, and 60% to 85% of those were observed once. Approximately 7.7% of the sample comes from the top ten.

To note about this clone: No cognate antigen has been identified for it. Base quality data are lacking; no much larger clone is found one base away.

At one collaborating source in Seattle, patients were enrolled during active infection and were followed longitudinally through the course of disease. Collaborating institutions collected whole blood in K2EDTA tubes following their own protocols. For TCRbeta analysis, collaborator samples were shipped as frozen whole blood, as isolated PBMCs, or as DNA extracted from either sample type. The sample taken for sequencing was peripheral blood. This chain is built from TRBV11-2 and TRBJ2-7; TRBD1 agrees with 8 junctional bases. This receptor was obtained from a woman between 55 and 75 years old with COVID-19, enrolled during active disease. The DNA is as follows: TGTGCCAGCAGCTTAGAGGCAGGGGGCGATTCCTACGAGCAGTACTTC. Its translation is CASSLEAGGDSYEQYF.